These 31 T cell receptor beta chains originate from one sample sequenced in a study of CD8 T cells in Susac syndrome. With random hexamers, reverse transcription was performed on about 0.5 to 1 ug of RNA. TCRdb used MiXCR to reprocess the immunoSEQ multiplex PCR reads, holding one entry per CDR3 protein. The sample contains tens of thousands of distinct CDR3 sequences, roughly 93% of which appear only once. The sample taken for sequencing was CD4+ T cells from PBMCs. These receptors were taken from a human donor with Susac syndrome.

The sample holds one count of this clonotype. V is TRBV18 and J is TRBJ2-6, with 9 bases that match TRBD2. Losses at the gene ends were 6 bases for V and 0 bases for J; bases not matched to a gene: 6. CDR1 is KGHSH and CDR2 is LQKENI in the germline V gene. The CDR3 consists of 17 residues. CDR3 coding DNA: TGTGCCAGCTCCCACAGCGGGGGGATCTCTGGGGCCAACGTCCTGACTTTC. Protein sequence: CASSHSGGISGANVLTF.

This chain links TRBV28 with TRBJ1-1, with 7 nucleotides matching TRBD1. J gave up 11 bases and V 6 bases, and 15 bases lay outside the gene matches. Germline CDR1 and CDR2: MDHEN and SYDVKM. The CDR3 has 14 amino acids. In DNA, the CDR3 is TGTGCCAGCAGCCAAATAACAGGGGCCTCGGGTGCTTTCTTT. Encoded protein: CASSQITGASGAFF.

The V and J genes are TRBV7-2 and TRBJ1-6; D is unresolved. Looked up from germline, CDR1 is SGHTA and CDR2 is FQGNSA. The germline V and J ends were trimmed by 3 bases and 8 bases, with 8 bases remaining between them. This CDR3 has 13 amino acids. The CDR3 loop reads CASSLGIDSPLHF. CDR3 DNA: TGTGCCAGCAGCTTGGGGATTGATTCACCCCTCCACTTT. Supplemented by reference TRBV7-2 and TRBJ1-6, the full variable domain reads GAGVSQSPSNKVTEKGKDVELRCDPISGHTALYWYRQSLGQGLEFLIYFQGNSAPDKSGLPSDRFSAERTGGSVSTLTIQRTQQEDSAVYLCASSLGIDSPLHFGNGTRLTVT.

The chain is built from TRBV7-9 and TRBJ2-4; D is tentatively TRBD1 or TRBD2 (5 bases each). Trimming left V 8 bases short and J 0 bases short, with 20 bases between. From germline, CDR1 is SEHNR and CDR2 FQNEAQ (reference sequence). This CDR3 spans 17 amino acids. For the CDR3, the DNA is TGTGCCAGCTCCTTAACGAGGGGATCGATAGCCAAAAACATTCAGTACTTC. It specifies CASSLTRGSIAKNIQYF. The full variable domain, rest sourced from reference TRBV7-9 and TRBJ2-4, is DTGVSQNPRHKITKRGQNVTFRCDPISEHNRLYWYRQTLGQGPEFLTYFQNEAQLEKSRLLSDRFSAERPKGSFSTLEIQRTEQGDSAMYLCASSLTRGSIAKNIQYFGAGTRLSVL.

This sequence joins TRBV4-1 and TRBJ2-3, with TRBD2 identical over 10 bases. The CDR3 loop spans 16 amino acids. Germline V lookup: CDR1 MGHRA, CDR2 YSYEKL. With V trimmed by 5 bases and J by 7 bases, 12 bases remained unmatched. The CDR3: CASSFLAGVTLYTQYF. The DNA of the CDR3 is TGCGCCAGCAGCTTTCTAGCGGGGGTTACCCTTTATACGCAGTATTTT.

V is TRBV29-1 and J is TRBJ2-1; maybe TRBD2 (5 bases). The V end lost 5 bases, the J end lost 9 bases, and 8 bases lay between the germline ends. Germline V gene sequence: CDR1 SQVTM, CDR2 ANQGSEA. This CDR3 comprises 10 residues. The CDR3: CSVLGVEQFF. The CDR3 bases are TGCAGCGTTTTGGGAGTTGAGCAGTTCTTC.

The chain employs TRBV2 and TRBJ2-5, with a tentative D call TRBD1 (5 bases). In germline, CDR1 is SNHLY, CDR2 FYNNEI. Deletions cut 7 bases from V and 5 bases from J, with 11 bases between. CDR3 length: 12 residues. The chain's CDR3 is CASTGQLETQYF. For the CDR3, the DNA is TGTGCCAGCACCGGACAATTGGAGACCCAGTACTTC.

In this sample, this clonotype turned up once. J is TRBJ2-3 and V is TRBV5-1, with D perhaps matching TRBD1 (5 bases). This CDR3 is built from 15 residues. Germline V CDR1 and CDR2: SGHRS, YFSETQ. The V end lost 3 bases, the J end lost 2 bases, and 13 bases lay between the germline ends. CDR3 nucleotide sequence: TGCGCCAGCAGCTCTCAGGGTTATCTCACAGATACGCAGTATTTT. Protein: CASSSQGYLTDTQYF.

The CDR3 here is CASSISYLAKNIQYF. DNA for the CDR3: TGTGCCAGTAGTATAAGTTATCTAGCCAAAAACATTCAGTACTTC. The chain has TRBV19 and TRBJ2-4; D gene unclear. The germline V and J ends were trimmed by 2 bases and 0 bases, with 8 bases remaining between them. Per germline, CDR1 LNHDA and CDR2 SQIVND (reference sequence). The CDR3 runs 15 residues.

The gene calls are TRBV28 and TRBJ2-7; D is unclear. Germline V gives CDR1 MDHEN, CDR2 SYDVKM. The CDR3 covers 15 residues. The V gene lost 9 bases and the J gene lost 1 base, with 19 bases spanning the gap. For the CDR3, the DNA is TGTGCCAGGGTACCAGACGTAATAATTTCCTACGAGCAGTACTTC. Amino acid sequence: CARVPDVIISYEQYF.

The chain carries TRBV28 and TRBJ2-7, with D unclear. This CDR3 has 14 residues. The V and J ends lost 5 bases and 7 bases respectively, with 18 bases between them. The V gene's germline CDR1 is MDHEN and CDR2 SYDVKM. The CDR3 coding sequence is TGTGCCAGCAGTGTAACCGGACGGGTTGGTGAGCAGTACTTC. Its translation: CASSVTGRVGEQYF.

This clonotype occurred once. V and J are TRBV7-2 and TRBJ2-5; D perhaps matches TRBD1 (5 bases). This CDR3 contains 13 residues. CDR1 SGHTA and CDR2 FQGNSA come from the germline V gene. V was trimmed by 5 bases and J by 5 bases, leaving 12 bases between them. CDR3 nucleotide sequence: TGTGCCAGCAGCCTTGACCCAGGGGAGACCCAGTACTTC. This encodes CASSLDPGETQYF.

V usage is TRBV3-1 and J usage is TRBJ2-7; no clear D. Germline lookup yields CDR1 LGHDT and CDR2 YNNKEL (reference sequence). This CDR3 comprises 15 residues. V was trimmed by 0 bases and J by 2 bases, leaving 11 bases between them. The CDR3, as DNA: TGTGCCAGCAGCCAAGATCCGGGCAGAACCTACGAGCAGTACTTC. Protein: CASSQDPGRTYEQYF.

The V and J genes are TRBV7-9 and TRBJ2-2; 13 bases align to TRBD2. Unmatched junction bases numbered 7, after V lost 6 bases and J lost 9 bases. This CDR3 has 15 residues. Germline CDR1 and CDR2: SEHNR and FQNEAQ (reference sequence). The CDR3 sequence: CASRLTSGGARELFF. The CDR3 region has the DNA TGTGCCAGCAGACTTACTAGCGGGGGGGCCCGGGAGCTGTTTTTT. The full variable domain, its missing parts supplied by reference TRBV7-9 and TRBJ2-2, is DTGVSQNPRHKITKRGQNVTFRCDPISEHNRLYWYRQTLGQGPEFLTYFQNEAQLEKSRLLSDRFSAERPKGSFSTLEIQRTEQGDSAMYLCASRLTSGGARELFFGEGSRLTVL.

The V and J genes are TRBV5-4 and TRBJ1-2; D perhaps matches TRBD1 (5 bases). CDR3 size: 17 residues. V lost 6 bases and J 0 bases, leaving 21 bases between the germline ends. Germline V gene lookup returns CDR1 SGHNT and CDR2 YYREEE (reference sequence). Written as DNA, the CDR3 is TGTGCCAGCACCAGGTGGGGGGATCGAGGAGCTAACTATGGCTACACCTTC. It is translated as CASTRWGDRGANYGYTF.

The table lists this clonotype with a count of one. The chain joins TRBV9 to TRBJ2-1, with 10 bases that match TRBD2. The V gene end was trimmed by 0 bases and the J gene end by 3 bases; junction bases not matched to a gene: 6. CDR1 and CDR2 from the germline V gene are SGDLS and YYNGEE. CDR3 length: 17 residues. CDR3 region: CASSVGASGGLYNEQFF. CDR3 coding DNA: TGTGCCAGCAGCGTAGGAGCTAGCGGGGGCCTCTACAATGAGCAGTTCTTC.

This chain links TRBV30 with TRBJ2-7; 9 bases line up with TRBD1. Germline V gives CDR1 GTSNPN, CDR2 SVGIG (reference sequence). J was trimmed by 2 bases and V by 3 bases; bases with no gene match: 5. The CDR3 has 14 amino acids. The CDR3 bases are TGTGCCTGGAGCCGGGACAGGGTACCCTACGAGCAGTACTTC. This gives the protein CAWSRDRVPYEQYF. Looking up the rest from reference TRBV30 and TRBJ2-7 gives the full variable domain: SQTIHQWPATLVQPVGSPLSLECTVEGTSNPNLYWYRQAAGRGLQLLFYSVGIGQISSEVPQNLSASRPQDRQFILSSKKLLLSDSGFYLCAWSRDRVPYEQYFGPGTRLTVT.

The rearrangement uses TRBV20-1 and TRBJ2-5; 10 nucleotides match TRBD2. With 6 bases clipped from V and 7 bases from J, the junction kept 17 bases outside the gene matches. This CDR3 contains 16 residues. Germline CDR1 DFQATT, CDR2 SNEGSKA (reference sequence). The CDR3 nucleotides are TGCAGTGCCGAAGGGCCTAGCGGGGGAGCCACTGGGACCCAGTACTTC. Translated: CSAEGPSGGATGTQYF.

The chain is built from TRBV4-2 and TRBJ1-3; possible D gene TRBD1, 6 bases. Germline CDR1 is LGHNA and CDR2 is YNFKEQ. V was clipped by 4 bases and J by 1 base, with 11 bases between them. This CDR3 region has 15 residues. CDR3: CASSRGQASGNTIYF. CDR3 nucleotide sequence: TGTGCCAGCAGCCGGGGACAAGCGTCTGGAAACACCATATATTTT.

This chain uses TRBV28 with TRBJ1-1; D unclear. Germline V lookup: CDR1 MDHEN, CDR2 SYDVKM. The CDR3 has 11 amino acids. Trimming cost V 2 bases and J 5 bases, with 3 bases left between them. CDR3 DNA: TGTGCCAGCAGTTTACTGACTGAAGCTTTCTTT. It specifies CASSLLTEAFF. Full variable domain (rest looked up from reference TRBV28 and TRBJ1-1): DVKVTQSSRYLVKRTGEKVFLECVQDMDHENMFWYRQDPGLGLRLIYFSYDVKMKEKGDIPEGYSVSREKKERFSLILESASTNQTSMYLCASSLLTEAFFGQGTRLTVV.

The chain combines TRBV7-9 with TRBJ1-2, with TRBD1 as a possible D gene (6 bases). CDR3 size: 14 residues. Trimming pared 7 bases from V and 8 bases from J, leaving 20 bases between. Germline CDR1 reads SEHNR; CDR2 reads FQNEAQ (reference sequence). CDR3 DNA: TGTGCCAGCATCATCTTTCCAGGGGCGGAGGGCTACACCTTC. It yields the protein CASIIFPGAEGYTF.

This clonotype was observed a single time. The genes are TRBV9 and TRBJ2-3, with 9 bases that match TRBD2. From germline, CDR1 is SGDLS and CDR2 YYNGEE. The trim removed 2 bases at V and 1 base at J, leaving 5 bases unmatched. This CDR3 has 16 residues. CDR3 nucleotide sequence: TGTGCCAGCAGCGTGAGGGGACTAGCTCGCACAGATACGCAGTATTTT. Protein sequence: CASSVRGLARTDTQYF.

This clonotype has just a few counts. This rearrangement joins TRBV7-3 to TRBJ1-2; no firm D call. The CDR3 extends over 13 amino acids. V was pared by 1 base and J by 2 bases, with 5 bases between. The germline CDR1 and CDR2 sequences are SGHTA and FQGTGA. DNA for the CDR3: TGTGCCAGCAGCTTAAACCCCAACTATGGCTACACCTTC. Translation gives CASSLNPNYGYTF.

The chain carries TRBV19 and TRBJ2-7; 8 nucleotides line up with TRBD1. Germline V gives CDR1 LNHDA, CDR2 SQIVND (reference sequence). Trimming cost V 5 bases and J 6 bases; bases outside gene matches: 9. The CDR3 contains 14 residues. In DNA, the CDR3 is TGTGCCAGTAGTTTCGGACAGGGAAGCTCCGAGCAGTACTTC. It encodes CASSFGQGSSEQYF.

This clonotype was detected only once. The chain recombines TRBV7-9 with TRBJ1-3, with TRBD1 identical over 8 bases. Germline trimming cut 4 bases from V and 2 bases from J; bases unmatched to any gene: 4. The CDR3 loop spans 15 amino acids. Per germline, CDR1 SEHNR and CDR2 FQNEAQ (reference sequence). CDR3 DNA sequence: TGTGCCAGCAGCTGGAACAGGGGGACTGGAAACACCATATATTTT. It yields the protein CASSWNRGTGNTIYF.

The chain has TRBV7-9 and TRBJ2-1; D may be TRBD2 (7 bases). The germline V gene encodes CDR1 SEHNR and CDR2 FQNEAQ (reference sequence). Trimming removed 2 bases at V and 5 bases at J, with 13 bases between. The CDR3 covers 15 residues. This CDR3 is CASSLKGGRNNEQFF. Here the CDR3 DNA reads TGTGCCAGCAGCTTAAAGGGGGGGCGGAACAATGAGCAGTTCTTC.

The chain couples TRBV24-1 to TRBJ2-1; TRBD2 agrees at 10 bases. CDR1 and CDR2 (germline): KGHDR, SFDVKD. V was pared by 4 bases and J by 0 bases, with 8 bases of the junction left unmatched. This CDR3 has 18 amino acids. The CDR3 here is CATSESGGASSSYNEQFF. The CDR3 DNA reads TGTGCCACCAGTGAAAGCGGGGGGGCCTCGAGCTCCTACAATGAGCAGTTCTTC.

This CDR3 reads CASSDSTSGNTIYF. The CDR3 DNA reads as TGCGCCAGCAGTGACAGTACGTCTGGAAACACCATATATTTT. This sequence joins TRBV5-1 and TRBJ1-3, with D perhaps matching TRBD1 (5 bases). With 5 bases removed from V and 1 base from J, the gap between germline ends came to 10 bases. Per germline, CDR1 SGHRS and CDR2 YFSETQ. The CDR3 consists of 14 residues. Full variable domain (remainder filled in from reference TRBV5-1 and TRBJ1-3): KAGVTQTPRYLIKTRGQQVTLSCSPISGHRSVSWYQQTPGQGLQFLFEYFSETQRNKGNFPGRFSGRQFSNSRSEMNVSTLELGDSALYLCASSDSTSGNTIYFGEGSWLTVV.

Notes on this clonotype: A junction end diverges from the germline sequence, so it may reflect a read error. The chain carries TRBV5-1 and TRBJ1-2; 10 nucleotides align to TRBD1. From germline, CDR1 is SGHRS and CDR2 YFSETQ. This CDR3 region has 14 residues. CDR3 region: CASRLGQGNYGYTF. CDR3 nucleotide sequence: TGCGCCAGCAGGTTGGGACAGGGGAACTATGGCTACACCTTC.

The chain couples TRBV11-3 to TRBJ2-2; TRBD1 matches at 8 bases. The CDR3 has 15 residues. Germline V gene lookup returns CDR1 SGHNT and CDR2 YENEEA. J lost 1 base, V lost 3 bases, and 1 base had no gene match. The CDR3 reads CASSFGTGNTGELFF. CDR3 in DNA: TGTGCCAGCAGCTTTGGGACAGGGAACACCGGGGAGCTGTTTTTT.

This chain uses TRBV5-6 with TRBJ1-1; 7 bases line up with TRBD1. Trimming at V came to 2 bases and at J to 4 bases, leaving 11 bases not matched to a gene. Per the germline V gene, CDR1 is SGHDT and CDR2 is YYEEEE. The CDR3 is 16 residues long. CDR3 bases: TGTGCCAGCAGCTTTCCAACGACAGGGCGCGGCACTGAAGCTTTCTTT. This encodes CASSFPTTGRGTEAFF.